The subject of this entry is one TCR beta chain. The sample is drawn from a study of identical twins. The CDR3 loop spans 14 amino acids. CDR1 is SGDLS and CDR2 is YYNGEE in the germline V gene. The germline V and J ends were trimmed by 2 bases and 6 bases, with 12 bases remaining between them. Each CDR3 protein gets one entry after TCRdb re-called the 5' RACE reads with MiXCR. Of 600,000 to 700,000 distinct CDR3 sequences in the sample, around 20% were seen once. This sample was shared with a second study, whose subject was T cells expressing NK-cell markers. That paper adds: Eight donors were sequenced, seven testing HCMV-seropositive and one testing seronegative. The authors applied an anti-gamma-delta TCR antibody in several experiments, and it restricted sorting to alpha-beta TCR T cells. Roughly six of the donors carried dominant NKG2C+ clonotypes that took up roughly 1.0-8% of their CD8+ T cells. The CD3+CD56-NKG2C+ fraction of a handful of donors was also led by these clonotypes.

V is TRBV9 and J is TRBJ2-1; possible D gene TRBD1, 6 bases. This TCR was sampled from a woman aged 18-35 years in good health. The sequenced material came from PBMCs. CDR3 in DNA: TGTGCCAGCAGCGTTTTACAGGGTGGCAATGAGCAGTTCTTC. This encodes CASSVLQGGNEQFF.